One and the same sample provided the 18 T cell receptor beta chains below, sequenced in a study of OX40 agonist ivuxolimab in advanced cancers. This table comes from immunoSEQ multiplex PCR, and its TCRdb copy is limited to in-frame clones, with some not included. The sample has about 81,000 clones, more than 80% seen once; the top ten hold about 0.22%. The sequencing here drew on CD4+ or CD8+ T cells sorted from blood, taken in a trial of the OX40 agonist ivuxolimab. The receptor set was obtained from an adult with an advanced solid tumor such as melanoma, head and neck, liver or kidney cancer.

The chain couples TRBV5-4 to TRBJ2-5, with 8 bases fitting TRBD1. The V gene end was trimmed by 4 bases and the J gene end by 7 bases; junction bases not matched to a gene: 12. The germline gives CDR1 SGHNT, CDR2 YYREEE (reference sequence). The CDR3 sequence is 15 residues long. CDR3 residues: CASSQRTGTLGTQYF. The CDR3 bases are TGTGCCAGCAGCCAAAGGACAGGGACCTTGGGGACCCAGTACTTC.

This clone was counted between two and nine times. The V call is TRBV28, the J call TRBJ1-2, with D uncertain. This CDR3 has 15 residues. Deletions cut 1 base from V and 4 bases from J, with 13 bases between. CDR1 is MDHEN, CDR2 SYDVKM, per germline. The CDR3 DNA sequence: TGTGCCAGCAGTTTATTTGGTCTAGAGCCCTATGGCTACACCTTC. Residues: CASSLFGLEPYGYTF.

The chain has TRBV11-3 and TRBJ2-2; D may correspond to TRBD1 or TRBD2 (5 bases each). The CDR3 length is 15 residues. Germline CDR1 is SGHNT and CDR2 is YENEEA. Trimming took off 5 bases at V and 3 bases at J, with 13 bases between the two ends. CDR3 nucleotides: TGTGCCAGCAGCCCAGGGACCTCCGACACCGGGGAGCTGTTTTTT. It is translated as CASSPGTSDTGELFF.

In regard to this clone: The final CDR3 position lacks the conserved phenylalanine or tryptophan, pointing to a likely read error. No DNA is shown, since the ends of the CDR3 on it are uncertain; the CDR3 is the one TCRdb lists. The chain joins TRBV9 to TRBJ2-7; TRBD1, as called in the table, went unchecked against the DNA. Looked up from germline, CDR1 is SGDLS and CDR2 is YYNGEE. Counting both end residues, the CDR3 totals 12 amino acids. The CDR3 here is CASSLRGTGCKD.

This clone was seen just once. V and J are TRBV23-1 and TRBJ2-3, with 9 bases identical to TRBD1. TRBV23-1 is an ORF; its function is uncertain. This CDR3 is built from 15 residues. V lost 8 bases to trimming and J lost 2 bases; unmatched junction nucleotides: 8. Here the CDR3 DNA reads TGCGCCAGCCCTCCGGGACAGGGCCTCACAGATACGCAGTATTTT. This codes for CASPPGQGLTDTQYF.

In DNA, the CDR3 is TGCGCCAGCAGCCAGGATCGCCCAGGTAGCGACCGATTCACAGATACGCAGTATTTT. Protein sequence: CASSQDRPGSDRFTDTQYF. The V and J genes are TRBV4-3 and TRBJ2-3; D possibly corresponds to TRBD2 (5 bases). V lost 3 bases, J lost 2 bases, and 24 bases lay in between. CDR1 and CDR2 from the germline V gene are LGHNA and YSLEER. There are 19 residues in the CDR3.

The chain joins TRBV10-3 to TRBJ1-1; 7 nucleotides align to TRBD1. V lost 5 bases, J lost 0 bases, and 3 bases stayed unmatched. Germline-derived CDR1 and CDR2 are ENHRY and SYGVKD. This CDR3 is 14 amino acids long. The DNA of the CDR3 is TGTGCCATCAGTTTAGGACAGGTGAACACTGAAGCTTTCTTT. Residues: CAISLGQVNTEAFF.

This clone was seen a few times. The rearrangement uses TRBV4-1 and TRBJ2-4; 15 bases map to TRBD2. The V and J ends lost 3 bases and 1 base, in that order; junction bases with no gene match: 4. The CDR3 contains 18 residues. The germline gives CDR1 MGHRA, CDR2 YSYEKL. Written as DNA, the CDR3 is TGCGCCAGCAGCCACGGACTAGCGGGAGGGCCGGCCAAAAACATTCAGTACTTC. It yields the protein CASSHGLAGGPAKNIQYF.

This sequence joins TRBV6-5 and TRBJ1-1, with D perhaps matching TRBD1 (5 bases). The V end was cut by 1 base, the J end by 8 bases, with 11 bases between. The germline V gene has CDR1 MNHEY and CDR2 SVGAGI. The CDR3 is 13 residues long. In DNA, the CDR3 is TGTGCCAGCAGTTACTTCGGGGCTCCCGAAGCTTTCTTT. Its protein product is CASSYFGAPEAFF.

The rearrangement joins TRBV30 to TRBJ2-5; 7 positions agree with TRBD1. Germline values: CDR1 GTSNPN, CDR2 SVGIG (reference sequence). The CDR3 is 13 residues long. After removal of 3 bases from V and 5 bases from J, the junction contained 6 bases not matched to a gene. The CDR3 reads CAWSRQGQETQYF. Written as DNA, the CDR3 is TGTGCCTGGAGCAGACAGGGCCAGGAGACCCAGTACTTC.

V gene TRBV6-5 combines with J gene TRBJ1-5; D might be TRBD1 (5 bases). With 0 bases removed from V and 5 bases from J, the gap between germline ends came to 14 bases. Per the germline V gene, CDR1 is MNHEY and CDR2 is SVGAGI. The CDR3 is 16 residues long. CDR3 amino acids: CASSYSGARVDQPQHF. Here the CDR3 DNA reads TGTGCCAGCAGTTACTCGGGCGCCAGGGTGGATCAGCCCCAGCATTTT.

V gene TRBV10-3 combines with J gene TRBJ2-7; the D gene is possibly TRBD2 (6 bases). The CDR3 length is 13 residues. Deletions cut 6 bases from V and 6 bases from J, with 15 bases between. The germline gives CDR1 ENHRY, CDR2 SYGVKD. The CDR3, as DNA: TGTGCCATCAGGGGACTCGGGCAGGGCGAGCAGTACGTC. As protein: CAIRGLGQGEQYV.

J is TRBJ2-5 and V is TRBV5-1; TRBD2 matches 8 bases. Judging by the DNA end, TRBJ2-7 fits better; the J call may be wrong. Germline loops: CDR1 SGHRS, CDR2 YFSETQ. The CDR3 runs to 14 residues. The CDR3 region is CASSQTSATYEQYF. The CDR3 DNA sequence: TGCGCCAGCAGCCAGACTAGCGCGACCTACGAGCAGTACTTC.

The V gene is TRBV27, the J gene TRBJ2-3; the match to TRBD1 covers 10 bases. V gave up 4 bases and J gave up 5 bases; unmatched junction bases: 6. CDR1 MNHEY and CDR2 SMNVEV come from the germline V gene (reference sequence). The CDR3 contains 15 residues. CDR3 nucleotide sequence: TGTGCCAGCAGTTCCTCGACAGGGGGCGGAGATACGCAGTATTTT. Its protein is CASSSSTGGGDTQYF.

CDR3 loop: CASSLDTSYEQYF. The DNA for the CDR3 is TGTGCCAGCAGTTTGGACACCTCCTACGAGCAGTACTTC. V gene TRBV28 combines with J gene TRBJ2-7; TRBD1 is a possible D gene (5 bases). Trimming removed 3 bases at V and 0 bases at J, with 6 bases between. CDR1 and CDR2 from the germline V gene are MDHEN and SYDVKM. The CDR3 consists of 13 residues.

This clone was counted between two and nine times. The sample holds other DNA sequences that translate to the same CDR3. This chain joins TRBV13 and TRBJ1-1; 8 bases line up with TRBD1. The CDR3 is 14 amino acids. The trim removed 5 bases at V and 1 base at J, leaving 3 bases unmatched. Germline lookup yields CDR1 PRHDT and CDR2 FYEKMQ (reference sequence). CDR3 in DNA: TGTGCCAGCAGCCGTGGACAGGGGAACACTGAAGCTTTCTTT. It yields the protein CASSRGQGNTEAFF.

The chain employs TRBV7-3 and TRBJ2-7; the D gene is possibly TRBD1 (5 bases). This CDR3 is built from 15 residues. CDR1 and CDR2 (germline): SGHTA, FQGTGA. The V end lost 4 bases, the J end lost 1 base, and 14 bases lay between the germline ends. This CDR3 reads CASSSGPGNSYEQYF. The CDR3, as DNA: TGTGCCAGCAGCTCCGGCCCAGGGAATTCCTACGAGCAGTACTTC.

V is TRBV10-3 and J is TRBJ1-1; the D gene is possibly TRBD1 (5 bases). The germline V gene encodes CDR1 ENHRY and CDR2 SYGVKD. Trimming took 4 bases from V and 1 from J, leaving 16 bases between them. The CDR3 has 16 residues. CDR3 protein: CAISVAAGLSNTEAFF. The CDR3 coding sequence is TGTGCCATCAGTGTGGCGGCAGGGCTTTCGAACACTGAAGCTTTCTTT.